This TCR beta chain was recorded in a study of shared clonotypes between healthy human individuals. Background on the study: Participating donors consisted of a couple of women and a few men aged 18 to 49.

Clones were read by immunoSEQ multiplex PCR, and TCRdb kept only the in-frame ones, dropping some. The profile shows about 560,000 clones, around 78% of them singletons. The CDR3 totals 14 residues. Germline values: CDR1 LNHDA, CDR2 SQIVND (reference sequence). V was trimmed by 8 bases and J by 5 bases, leaving 16 bases between them. General observations from the study: The genetic and exposure-history diversity represented was limited by few donors.

Turning to this clone: What it binds is unknown.

This rearrangement joins TRBV19 to TRBJ2-1; a possible D gene is TRBD1 (5 bases). This receptor was obtained from a woman in her thirties or forties in good health. Some clones in this sample may be carry-over from other donors' samples. The sample comprised PBMCs. The CDR3 is CASGLLGAHNEQFF. CDR3 DNA: TGTGCCAGTGGGTTATTAGGGGCCCACAATGAGCAGTTCTTC.